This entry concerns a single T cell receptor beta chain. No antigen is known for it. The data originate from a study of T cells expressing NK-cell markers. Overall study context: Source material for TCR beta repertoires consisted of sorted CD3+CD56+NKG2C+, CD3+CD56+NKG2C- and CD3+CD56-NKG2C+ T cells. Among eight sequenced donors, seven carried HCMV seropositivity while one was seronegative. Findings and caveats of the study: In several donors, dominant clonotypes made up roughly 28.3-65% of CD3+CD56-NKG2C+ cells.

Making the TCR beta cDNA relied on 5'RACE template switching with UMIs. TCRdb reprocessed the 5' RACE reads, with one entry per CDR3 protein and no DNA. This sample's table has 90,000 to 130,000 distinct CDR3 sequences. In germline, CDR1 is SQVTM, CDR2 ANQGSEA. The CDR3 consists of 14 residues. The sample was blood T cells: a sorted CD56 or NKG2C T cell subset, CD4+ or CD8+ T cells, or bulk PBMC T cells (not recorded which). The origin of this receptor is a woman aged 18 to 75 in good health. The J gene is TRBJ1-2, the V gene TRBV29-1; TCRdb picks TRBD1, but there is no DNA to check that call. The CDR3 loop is CSVESGQGEYGYTF.